This note documents a single T cell receptor beta chain sequence. Its antigen is unknown. The data were produced by immunoSEQ multiplex PCR, yet TCRdb's version contains in-frame clones alone and is incomplete. The sample yields roughly 25,000 clones, 65% to 85% seen once. This sample was included in a study of T cells in tumors after PD-1 blockade. At the level of the study: Prior checkpoint blockade, systemic immunosuppressant use, or anti-cancer therapy within 4 weeks excluded patients. During anti-PD-1 treatment, some patients continued daily vismodegib 150 mg. The study's findings and limits: Blood contained about two fifths of the tumor's TCR clonotypes.

CDR3 length equals 13 residues. V gave up 6 bases and J gave up 9 bases, with 15 bases separating them. Germline loops: CDR1 MNHEY, CDR2 SVGAGI. This clonotype originated in a human donor with basal cell carcinoma. Sequences were derived from PBMCs, sampled after anti-PD-1 treatment. J is TRBJ1-5 and V is TRBV6-5, with D perhaps TRBD1 (5 bases). The CDR3 region is CASRGGDIGPQHF. DNA of the CDR3: TGTGCCAGCAGGGGGGGGGATATTGGGCCCCAGCATTTT.